This is a list of T cell receptor beta chains from one sample in a study of T cells after yellow fever vaccination. TCRdb passed the 5' RACE reads through MiXCR, listing each CDR3 protein once. The profile shows some 560,000 distinct CDR3 sequences, less than 20% of them singletons. The specimen was PBMCs, collected 5 days after the first yellow fever vaccination. The receptors originated from a man aged 18 to 30 who received the YFV17D yellow fever vaccine. Both conserved end residues are trimmed from each CDR3.

V gene	J gene	CDR3 protein
TRBV5-4	TRBJ1-3	ASSWGRELNTIY
TRBV7-2	TRBJ1-2	ASSLSQVEGNYGYT
TRBV9	TRBJ1-6	ASSVQGGPLH
TRBV27	TRBJ2-5	ASSLLAGRVETQY
TRBV7-2	TRBJ2-3	ASSRNGRLTDTQY
TRBV30	TRBJ1-3	AWKYSSGNTIY
TRBV6-4	TRBJ2-1	ASSDRGHSRF
TRBV4-3	TRBJ2-3	ASSLFRGTDTDTQY
TRBV9	TRBJ2-7	ASSVAVGTPYEQY
TRBV5-1	TRBJ2-1	ASSLETGLSSYNEQF
TRBV5-1	TRBJ1-1	ASSIWTANTEAF
TRBV7-9	TRBJ2-1	ASSSPQF
TRBV7-2	TRBJ2-2	ASSLVSGGLTGELF